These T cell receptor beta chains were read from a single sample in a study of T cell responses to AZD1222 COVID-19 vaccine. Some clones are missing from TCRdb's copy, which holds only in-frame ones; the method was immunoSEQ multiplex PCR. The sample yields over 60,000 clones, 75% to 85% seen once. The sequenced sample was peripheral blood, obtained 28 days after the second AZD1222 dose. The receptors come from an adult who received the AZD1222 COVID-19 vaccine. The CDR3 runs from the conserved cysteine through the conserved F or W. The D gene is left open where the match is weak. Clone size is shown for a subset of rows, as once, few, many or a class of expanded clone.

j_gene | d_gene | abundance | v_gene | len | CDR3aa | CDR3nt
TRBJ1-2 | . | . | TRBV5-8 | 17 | CASSISGTRLYSYGYTF | TGTGCCAGCAGCATTTCCGGGACACGTCTTTATTCCTATGGCTACACCTTC
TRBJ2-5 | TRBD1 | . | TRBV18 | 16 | CASSPPLTGGGETQYF | TGTGCCAGCTCACCACCATTGACAGGGGGCGGGGAGACCCAGTACTTC
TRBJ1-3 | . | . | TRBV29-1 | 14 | CSARDWAGGNTIYF | TGCAGCGCTAGAGATTGGGCCGGGGGAAACACCATATATTTT
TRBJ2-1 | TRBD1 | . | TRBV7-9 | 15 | CASSRTGEVRNEQFF | TGTGCCAGCAGCCGGACAGGGGAGGTTAGGAATGAGCAGTTCTTC
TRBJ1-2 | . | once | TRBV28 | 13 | CASSLLEIGGYTF | TGTGCCAGCAGTTTACTGGAGATCGGAGGCTACACCTTC
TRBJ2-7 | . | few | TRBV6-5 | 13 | CASSYSPWAGQYF | TGTGCCAGCAGTTACTCTCCCTGGGCGGGTCAGTACTTC
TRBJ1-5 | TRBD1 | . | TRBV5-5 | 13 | CASSLTGDQPQHF | TGTGCCAGCAGCTTGACAGGGGATCAGCCCCAGCATTTT
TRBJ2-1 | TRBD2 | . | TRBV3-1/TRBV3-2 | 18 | CASSQYQTSGGRYNEQFF | TGTGCCAGCAGTCAGTATCAGACTAGCGGGGGACGGTACAATGAGCAGTTCTTC
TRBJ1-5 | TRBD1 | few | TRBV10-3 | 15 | CAIKPGGLSNQPQHF | TGTGCCATCAAGCCAGGGGGGCTCAGCAATCAGCCCCAGCATTTT
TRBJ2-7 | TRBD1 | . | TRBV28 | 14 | CASSSTGSSYEQYF | TGTGCCAGCAGTTCGACAGGGAGCTCCTACGAGCAGTACTTC
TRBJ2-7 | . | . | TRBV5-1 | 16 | CASSYQLGGDPYEQYF | TGCGCCAGCAGCTACCAACTGGGAGGTGATCCCTACGAGCAGTACTTC
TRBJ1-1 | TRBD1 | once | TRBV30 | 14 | CAWKRGTVNTEAFF | TGTGCCTGGAAGCGGGGGACAGTAAACACTGAAGCTTTCTTT
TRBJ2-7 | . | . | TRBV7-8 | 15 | CASSLVNTETYEQYF | TGTGCCAGCAGCTTAGTCAACACGGAAACCTACGAGCAGTACTTC
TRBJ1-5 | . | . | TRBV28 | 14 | CASSSSPSNQPQHF | TGTGCCAGCTCCTCGAGTCCTAGCAATCAGCCCCAGCATTTT
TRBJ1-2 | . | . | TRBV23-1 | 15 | CASSLKRGSVYGYTF | TGCGCCAGCAGCCTGAAGAGGGGCTCCGTCTATGGCTACACCTTC
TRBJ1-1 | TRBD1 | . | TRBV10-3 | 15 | CAIRSNRTGNTEAFF | TGTGCCATCAGGTCTAATAGGACAGGGAACACTGAAGCTTTCTTT
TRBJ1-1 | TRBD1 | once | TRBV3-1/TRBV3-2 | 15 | CASSPSGQGPTEAFF | TGTGCCAGCAGCCCGAGTGGACAGGGGCCAACTGAAGCTTTCTTT
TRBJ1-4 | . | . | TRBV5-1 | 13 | CASSLPGAEKLFF | TGCGCCAGCAGCTTGCCAGGGGCGGAAAAACTGTTTTTT
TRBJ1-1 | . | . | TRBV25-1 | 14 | CASSDPTGDPEAFF | TGTGCCAGCAGTGACCCGACGGGTGATCCTGAAGCTTTCTTT
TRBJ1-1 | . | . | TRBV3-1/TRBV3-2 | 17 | CASSQGGTREFGTEAFF | TGTGCCAGCAGCCAAGGGGGAACCAGGGAGTTTGGGACTGAAGCTTTCTTT
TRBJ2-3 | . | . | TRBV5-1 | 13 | CASTSSGTDTQYF | TGCGCCAGCACCTCCAGCGGCACAGATACGCAGTATTTT
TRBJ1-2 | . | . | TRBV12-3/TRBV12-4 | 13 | CASSQDSHYGYTF | TGTGCCAGCAGTCAGGACAGCCACTATGGCTACACCTTC
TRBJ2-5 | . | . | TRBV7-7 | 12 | CASSSTGETQYF | TGTGCTAGCAGCTCTACCGGGGAGACCCAGTACTTC
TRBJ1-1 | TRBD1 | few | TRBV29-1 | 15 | CSVEGPGQGNTEAFF | TGCAGCGTTGAGGGCCCCGGACAGGGCAACACTGAAGCTTTCTTT
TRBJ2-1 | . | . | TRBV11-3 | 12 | CASGDSYNEQFF | TGTGCCAGCGGTGACTCCTACAATGAGCAGTTCTTC
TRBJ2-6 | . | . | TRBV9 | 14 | CASSAIAGANVLTF | TGTGCCAGCAGCGCGATAGCTGGGGCCAACGTCCTGACTTTC
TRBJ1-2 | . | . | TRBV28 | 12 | CASSYGVGGYTF | TGTGCCAGCAGTTACGGGGTAGGGGGCTACACCTTC
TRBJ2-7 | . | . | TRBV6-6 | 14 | CASSHPRRRDEQYF | TGTGCCAGCAGCCATCCTAGGCGGAGGGACGAGCAGTACTTC
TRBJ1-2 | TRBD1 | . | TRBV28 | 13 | CASSSTGDYGYTF | TGTGCCAGCAGTTCCACAGGGGACTATGGCTACACCTTC
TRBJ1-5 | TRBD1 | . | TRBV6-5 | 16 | CASSYTGGGGNQPQHF | TGTGCCAGCAGTTACACAGGGGGCGGGGGCAATCAGCCCCAGCATTTT
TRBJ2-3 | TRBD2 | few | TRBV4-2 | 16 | CASRELAGGDTDTQYF | TGTGCCAGCAGAGAACTAGCGGGGGGAGATACAGATACGCAGTATTTT
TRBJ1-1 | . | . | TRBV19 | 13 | CASSTDLNTEAFF | TGTGCCAGTAGTACCGATCTGAACACTGAAGCTTTCTTT
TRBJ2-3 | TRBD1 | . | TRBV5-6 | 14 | CASRDSGGPDTQYF | TGTGCCAGCAGGGATTCAGGGGGCCCAGATACGCAGTATTTT
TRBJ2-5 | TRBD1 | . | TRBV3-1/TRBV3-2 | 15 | CASSQGQGNQETQYF | TGTGCCAGCAGCCAAGGACAGGGGAACCAAGAGACCCAGTACTTC
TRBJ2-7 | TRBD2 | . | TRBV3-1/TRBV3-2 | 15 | CASSQTSGGAYEQYF | TGTGCCAGCAGCCAGACTAGCGGGGGGGCTTACGAGCAGTACTTC
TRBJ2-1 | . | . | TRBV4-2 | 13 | CASSQDRENEQFF | TGTGCCAGCAGCCAAGATAGGGAGAATGAGCAGTTCTTC
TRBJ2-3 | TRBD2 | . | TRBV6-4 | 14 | CASRLAAGTDTQYF | TGTGCCAGCAGACTAGCGGCAGGCACAGATACGCAGTATTTT
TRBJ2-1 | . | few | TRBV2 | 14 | CASSERITYNEQFF | TGTGCCAGCAGTGAGCGGATTACCTACAATGAGCAGTTCTTC
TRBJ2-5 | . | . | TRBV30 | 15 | CAWRGTTELQETQYF | TGTGCCTGGAGGGGGACCACCGAACTCCAAGAGACCCAGTACTTC
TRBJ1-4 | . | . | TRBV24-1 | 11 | CATSDGEKLFF | TGTGCCACCAGTGATGGTGAAAAACTGTTTTTT
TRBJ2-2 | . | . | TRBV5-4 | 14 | CASSSLLSTGELFF | TGTGCCAGCAGTAGTCTTCTAAGTACCGGGGAGCTGTTTTTT
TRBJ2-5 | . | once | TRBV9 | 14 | CASSASYIQETQYF | TGTGCCAGCAGCGCATCATACATACAAGAGACCCAGTACTTC
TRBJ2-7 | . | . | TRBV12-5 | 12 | CASGLATAPGNF | TGTGCTAGTGGTTTGGCAACCGCGCCGGGGAACTTC
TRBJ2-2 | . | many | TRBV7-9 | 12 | CASTRNGGELFF | TGTGCCAGCACCCGAAACGGCGGGGAGCTGTTTTTT
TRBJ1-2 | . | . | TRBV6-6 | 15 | CASSPEVQVGDGYTF | TGTGCCAGCAGTCCCGAAGTCCAGGTTGGGGATGGCTACACCTTC
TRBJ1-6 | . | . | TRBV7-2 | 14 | CASSSREGNSPLHF | TGTGCCAGCAGCAGCCGAGAGGGTAATTCACCCCTCCACTTT
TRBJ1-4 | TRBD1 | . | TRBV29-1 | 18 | CSVQEGTGLFPLNEKLFF | TGCAGCGTTCAAGAGGGGACAGGCTTATTCCCACTGAATGAAAAACTGTTTTTT
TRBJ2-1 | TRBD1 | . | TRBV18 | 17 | CASSPITGASSYNEQFF | TGTGCCAGCTCACCAATTACAGGGGCGAGCTCCTACAATGAGCAGTTCTTC
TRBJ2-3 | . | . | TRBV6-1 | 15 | CASSEDRTSTDTQYF | TGTGCCAGCAGTGAAGACAGAACCAGCACAGATACGCAGTATTTT
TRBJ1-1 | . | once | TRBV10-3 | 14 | CAISEPDRNTEAFF | TGTGCCATCAGTGAGCCGGACAGGAACACTGAAGCTTTCTTT
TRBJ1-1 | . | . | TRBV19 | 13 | CASSILVNTEAFF | TGTGCCAGTAGTATATTAGTGAACACTGAAGCTTTCTTT
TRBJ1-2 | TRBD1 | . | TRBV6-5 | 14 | CASSYQGAPYGYTF | TGTGCCAGCAGTTACCAGGGGGCTCCATATGGCTACACCTTC
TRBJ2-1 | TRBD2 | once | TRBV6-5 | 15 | CASNLSGGAYNEQFF | TGTGCCAGCAACCTTAGCGGGGGGGCCTACAATGAGCAGTTCTTC
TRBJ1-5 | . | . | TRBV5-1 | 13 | CASSLDSNQPQHF | TGCGCCAGCAGCTTGGATAGCAATCAGCCCCAGCATTTT
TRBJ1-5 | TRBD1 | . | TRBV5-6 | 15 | CASSIRQGNNQPQHF | TGTGCCAGCAGTATTCGACAGGGGAATAATCAGCCCCAGCATTTT
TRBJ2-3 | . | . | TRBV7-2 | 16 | CASSLGQTRPTDTQYF | TGTGCCAGCAGCTTAGGTCAGACGAGACCCACAGATACGCAGTATTTT
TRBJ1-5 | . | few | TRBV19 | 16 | CASSMGTWRSNQPQHF | TGTGCCAGTAGTATGGGGACATGGAGGAGCAATCAGCCCCAGCATTTT